Each of the 6 T cell receptor beta chains below was sequenced from the same sample in a study of blood T cell repertoires in COVID-19. Measured with immunoSEQ multiplex PCR; TCRdb has only the in-frame clones, and not every one. The sample holds 200,000 to 250,000 clones, roughly nine tenths seen once. Sequenced: peripheral blood. These receptors were taken from a man aged 60-69 years with COVID-19, enrolled during active disease.

This rearrangement joins TRBV9 to TRBJ2-3; 12 bases are a match to TRBD2. The CDR3 extends over 19 amino acids. Germline lookup yields CDR1 SGDLS and CDR2 YYNGEE. Germline trimming cut 4 bases from V and 2 bases from J; bases unmatched to any gene: 14. CDR3 DNA: TGTGCCAGCAGCTCGCGACAGGGTGGGACTAGCGGGTCCACAGATACGCAGTATTTT. This codes for CASSSRQGGTSGSTDTQYF.

The J gene is TRBJ1-1, the V gene TRBV6-5; 10 nucleotides line up with TRBD1. Germline loops: CDR1 MNHEY, CDR2 SVGAGI. The V and J ends lost 6 bases and 1 base, in that order; junction bases with no gene match: 5. This CDR3 contains 15 residues. The CDR3 protein is CASRGQGRANTEAFF. CDR3 sequence (DNA): TGTGCCAGCAGGGGACAGGGGAGGGCGAACACTGAAGCTTTCTTT.

This CDR3 reads CASMVSGWVGETQYF. As DNA, the CDR3 is TGTGCCAGTATGGTGTCAGGGTGGGTAGGAGAGACCCAGTACTTC. This chain links TRBV19 with TRBJ2-5; tentatively, D is TRBD1 (5 bases). Trimming shortened V by 7 bases and J by 4 bases, and 19 bases separated the two germline ends. The germline V gene has CDR1 LNHDA and CDR2 SQIVND (reference sequence). CDR3 length equals 15 residues. The variable domain in full, completed from reference TRBV19 and TRBJ2-5, reads DGGITQSPKYLFRKEGQNVTLSCEQNLNHDAMYWYRQDPGQGLRLIYYSQIVNDFQKGDIAEGYSVSREKKESFPLTVTSAQKNPTAFYLCASMVSGWVGETQYFGPGTRLLVL.

The V gene is TRBV3-1 (or the pseudogene TRBV3-2), the J gene TRBJ1-2; 8 bases agree with TRBD1. The junction had 10 bases not matched to a gene; V was cut back by 2 bases and J by 8 bases. Germline V gene sequence: CDR1 LGHDT, CDR2 YNNKEL (reference sequence). The CDR3 totals 15 residues. The CDR3 DNA sequence: TGTGCCAGCAGCCAACCGGGACAGGTCCGTCGGGGCTACACCTTC. This translates into CASSQPGQVRRGYTF.

In DNA form, the CDR3 reads TGTGCCAGCAGTTTAGGGACTGGGGGATACCCCCTCCACTTT. It translates to CASSLGTGGYPLHF. This rearrangement joins TRBV27 to TRBJ1-6; a weak D match, TRBD1 (5 bases). This CDR3 region has 14 residues. Germline V gene lookup returns CDR1 MNHEY and CDR2 SMNVEV (reference sequence). V dropped 2 bases and J dropped 13 bases, with 15 bases sitting between them.

This clone was found once. The same CDR3 is also encoded by other DNA sequences in this sample. The J gene is TRBJ1-6, the V gene TRBV7-2; TRBD1 agrees at 9 bases. The germline CDR1 and CDR2 sequences are SGHTA and FQGNSA. With 4 bases clipped from V and 7 bases from J, the junction kept 5 bases outside the gene matches. This CDR3 contains 15 residues. CDR3 DNA: TGTGCCAGCAGCTCGGGACAGGGAGGAAATTCACCCCTCCACTTT. Its protein is CASSSGQGGNSPLHF.